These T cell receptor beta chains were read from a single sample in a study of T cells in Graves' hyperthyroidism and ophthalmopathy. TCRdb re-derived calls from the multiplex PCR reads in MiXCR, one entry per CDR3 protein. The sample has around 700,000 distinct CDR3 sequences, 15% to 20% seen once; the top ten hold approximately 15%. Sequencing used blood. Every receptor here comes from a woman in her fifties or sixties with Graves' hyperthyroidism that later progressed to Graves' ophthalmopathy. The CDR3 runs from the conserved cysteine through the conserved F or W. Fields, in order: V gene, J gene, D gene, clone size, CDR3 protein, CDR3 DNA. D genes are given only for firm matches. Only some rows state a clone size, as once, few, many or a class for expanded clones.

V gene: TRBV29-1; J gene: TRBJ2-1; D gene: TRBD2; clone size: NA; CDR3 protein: CSPGTSGGGEQFF; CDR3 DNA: TGCAGCCCCGGGACTAGCGGGGGCGGTGAGCAGTTCTTC
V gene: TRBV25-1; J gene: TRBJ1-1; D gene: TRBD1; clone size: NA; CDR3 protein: CASSQVWGQSENTEAFF; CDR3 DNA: TGTGCCAGCAGCCAAGTATGGGGACAGTCCGAGAACACTGAAGCTTTCTTT
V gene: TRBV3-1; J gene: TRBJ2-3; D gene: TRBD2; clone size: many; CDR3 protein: CASSHAGGTTDTQYF; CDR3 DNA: TGTGCCAGCAGCCACGCGGGGGGGACTACAGATACGCAGTATTTT
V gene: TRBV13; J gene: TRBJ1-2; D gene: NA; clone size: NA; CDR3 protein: CASSLGQGPSGYTF; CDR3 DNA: TGTGCCAGCAGCTTAGGCCAGGGGCCCAGTGGCTACACCTTC
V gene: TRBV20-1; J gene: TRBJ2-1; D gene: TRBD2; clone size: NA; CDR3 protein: CSARERTSGVLGEFF; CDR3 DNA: TGCAGTGCTAGAGAACGGACTAGCGGGGTCCTCGGGGAGTTCTTC
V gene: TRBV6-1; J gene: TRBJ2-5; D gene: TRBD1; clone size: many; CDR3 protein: CASRPGQSVETQYF; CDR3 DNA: TGTGCCAGCAGACCGGGACAGTCCGTTGAGACCCAGTACTTC
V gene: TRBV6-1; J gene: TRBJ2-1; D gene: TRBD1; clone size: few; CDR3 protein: CASSEALGGQNYNEQFF; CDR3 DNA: TGTGCCAGCAGTGAGGCACTTGGGGGACAGAACTACAATGAGCAGTTCTTC
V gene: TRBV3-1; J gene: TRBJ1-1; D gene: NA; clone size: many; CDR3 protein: CASSQVLRMNTEAFF; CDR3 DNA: TGTGCCAGCAGCCAAGTGCTACGGATGAACACTGAAGCTTTCTTT
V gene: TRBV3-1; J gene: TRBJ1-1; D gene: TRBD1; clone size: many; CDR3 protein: CASSATGALMNTEAFF; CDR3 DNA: TGTGCCAGCAGCGCGACAGGGGCCCTAATGAACACTGAAGCTTTCTTT
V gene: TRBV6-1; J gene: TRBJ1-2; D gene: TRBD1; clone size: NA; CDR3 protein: CASKKTGRINYGYTF; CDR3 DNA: TGTGCCAGCAAGAAGACAGGGAGGATTAACTATGGCTACACCTTC
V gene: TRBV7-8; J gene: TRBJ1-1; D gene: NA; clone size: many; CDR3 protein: CASSHSREGTEAFF; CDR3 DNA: TGTGCCAGCAGCCATTCCAGGGAGGGTACTGAAGCTTTCTTT
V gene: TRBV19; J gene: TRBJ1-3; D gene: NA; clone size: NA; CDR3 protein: CASSERSITGNTIYF; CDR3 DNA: TGTGCCAGTAGTGAACGATCCATTACTGGAAACACCATATATTTT
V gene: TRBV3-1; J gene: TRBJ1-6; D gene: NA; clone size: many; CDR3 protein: CASSQVVRGVYNSPLHF; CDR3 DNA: TGTGCCAGCAGCCAAGTTGTCAGGGGTGTCTATAATTCACCCCTCCACTTT
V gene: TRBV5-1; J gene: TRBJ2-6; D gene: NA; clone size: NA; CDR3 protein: CASSPNTPRVAGANVLTF; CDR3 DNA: TGCGCCAGCAGCCCCAATACACCCAGGGTAGCTGGGGCCAACGTCCTGACTTTC
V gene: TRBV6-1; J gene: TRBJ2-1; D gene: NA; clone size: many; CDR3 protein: CASSDPGEPTPREQFF; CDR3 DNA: TGTGCCAGCAGTGACCCCGGAGAGCCAACCCCCCGTGAGCAGTTCTTC
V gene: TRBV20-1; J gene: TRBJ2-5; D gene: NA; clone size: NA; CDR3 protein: CSAERDQETQYF; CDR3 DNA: TGCAGTGCCGAGCGGGACCAAGAGACCCAGTACTTC
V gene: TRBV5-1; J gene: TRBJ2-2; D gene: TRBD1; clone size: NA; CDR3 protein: CASRFGTENTGELFF; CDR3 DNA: TGCGCCAGCAGGTTTGGGACAGAGAACACCGGGGAGCTGTTTTTT
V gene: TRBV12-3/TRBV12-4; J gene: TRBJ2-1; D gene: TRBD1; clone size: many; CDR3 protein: CASKTGTAINEQFF; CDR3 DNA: TGTGCCAGCAAAACCGGGACAGCAATCAATGAGCAGTTCTTC
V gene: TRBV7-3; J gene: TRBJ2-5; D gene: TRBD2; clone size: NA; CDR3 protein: CASSLLGGTETQYF; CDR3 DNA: TGTGCCAGCAGCTTATTGGGGGGGACAGAGACCCAGTACTTC
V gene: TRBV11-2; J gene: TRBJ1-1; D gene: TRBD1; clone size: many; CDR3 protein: CASSSNLRGLVAEAFF; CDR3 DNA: TGTGCCAGCAGCTCAAACCTAAGGGGGCTAGTGGCTGAAGCTTTCTTT
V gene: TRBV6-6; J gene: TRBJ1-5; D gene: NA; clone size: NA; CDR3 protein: CASSYSPGHNQPQHF; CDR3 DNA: TGTGCCAGCAGTTACTCCCCGGGGCATAATCAGCCCCAGCATTTT
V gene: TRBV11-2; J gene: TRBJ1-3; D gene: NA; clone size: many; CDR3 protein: CASSPAHWAGNTIYF; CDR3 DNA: TGTGCCAGCAGCCCCGCTCACTGGGCTGGAAACACCATATATTTT
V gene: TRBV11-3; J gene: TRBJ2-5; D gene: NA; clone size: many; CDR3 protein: CASSPGFQETQYF; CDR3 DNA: TGTGCCAGCAGCCCGGGGTTCCAAGAGACCCAGTACTTC
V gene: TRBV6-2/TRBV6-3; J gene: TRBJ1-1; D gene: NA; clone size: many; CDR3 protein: CASSYSQGRNTEAFF; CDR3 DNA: TGTGCCAGCAGTTATTCCCAGGGGAGAAACACTGAAGCTTTCTTT
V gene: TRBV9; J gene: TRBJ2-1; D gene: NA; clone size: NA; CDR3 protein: CASTTGKNEQFF; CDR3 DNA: TGTGCCAGCACAACAGGGAAGAATGAGCAGTTCTTC
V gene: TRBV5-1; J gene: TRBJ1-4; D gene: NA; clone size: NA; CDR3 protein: CASSLQGYEKLFF; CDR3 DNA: TGTGCCAGCAGCTTGCAGGGGTATGAAAAACTGTTTTTT
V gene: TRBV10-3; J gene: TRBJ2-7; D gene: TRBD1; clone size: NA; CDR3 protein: CAISGTGGSYEQYF; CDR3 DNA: TGTGCCATCAGTGGGACAGGGGGATCCTACGAGCAGTACTTC
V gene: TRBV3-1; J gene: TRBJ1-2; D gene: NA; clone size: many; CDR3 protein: CASSQDLGGGYTF; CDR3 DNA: TGTGCCAGCAGCCAAGATCTGGGTGGAGGCTACACCTTC
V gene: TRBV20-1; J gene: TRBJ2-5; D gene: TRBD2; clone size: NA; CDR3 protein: CSAGREDQETQYF; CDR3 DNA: TGCAGTGCTGGTCGGGAGGACCAAGAGACCCAGTACTTC
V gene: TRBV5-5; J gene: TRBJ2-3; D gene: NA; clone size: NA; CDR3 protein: CASSPAGVPDTQYF; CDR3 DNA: TGTGCCAGCAGCCCCGCAGGGGTCCCAGATACGCAGTATTTT
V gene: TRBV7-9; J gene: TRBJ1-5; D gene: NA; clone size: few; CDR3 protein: CASSHARGESNQPQHF; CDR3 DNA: TGTGCCAGCAGCCATGCGCGGGGAGAAAGCAATCAGCCCCAGCATTTT
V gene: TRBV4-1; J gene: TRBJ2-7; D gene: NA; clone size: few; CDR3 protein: CASSHPGGSLGYEQYF; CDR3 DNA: TGCGCCAGCAGCCACCCTGGGGGGTCCTTGGGATACGAGCAGTACTTC
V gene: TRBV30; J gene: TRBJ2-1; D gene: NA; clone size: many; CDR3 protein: CAWSVLGENEQFF; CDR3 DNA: TGTGCCTGGAGTGTATTGGGGGAGAATGAGCAGTTCTTC
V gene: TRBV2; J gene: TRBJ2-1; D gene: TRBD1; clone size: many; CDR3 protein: CASRAPTGNEQFF; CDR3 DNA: TGTGCCAGCAGAGCTCCGACAGGGAATGAGCAGTTCTTC
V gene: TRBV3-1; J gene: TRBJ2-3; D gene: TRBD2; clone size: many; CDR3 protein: CASSLEMRGGTDTQYF; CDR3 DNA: TGTGCCAGCAGCCTCGAGATGCGGGGGGGCACAGATACGCAGTATTTT
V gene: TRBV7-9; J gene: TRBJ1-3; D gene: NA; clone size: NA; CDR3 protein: CASSRGGGGGNTIYF; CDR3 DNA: TGTGCCAGCAGCCGGGGGGGGGGCGGTGGAAACACCATATATTTT
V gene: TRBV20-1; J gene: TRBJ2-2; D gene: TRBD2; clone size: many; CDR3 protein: CSATLAGPNTGELFF; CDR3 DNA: TGCAGTGCCACCTTAGCGGGGCCGAACACCGGGGAGCTGTTTTTT
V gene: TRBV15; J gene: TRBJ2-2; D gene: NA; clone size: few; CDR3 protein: CATSRDKGNTGELFF; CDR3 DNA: TGTGCCACCAGCAGAGATAAGGGGAACACCGGGGAGCTGTTTTTT
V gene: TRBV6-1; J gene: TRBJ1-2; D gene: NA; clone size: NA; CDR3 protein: CASSEVLGSRGYTF; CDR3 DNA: TGTGCCAGCAGTGAAGTTCTGGGGTCGCGTGGCTACACCTTC
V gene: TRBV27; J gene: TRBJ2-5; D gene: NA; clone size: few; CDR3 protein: CASSSLGRYQETQYF; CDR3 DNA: TGTGCCAGCAGTTCCCTGGGACGTTACCAAGAGACCCAGTACTTC
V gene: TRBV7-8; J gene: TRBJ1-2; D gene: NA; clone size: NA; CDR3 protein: CASSLARILPRGYTF; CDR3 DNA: TGTGCCAGCAGCTTAGCGAGAATCCTACCCCGCGGCTACACCTTC
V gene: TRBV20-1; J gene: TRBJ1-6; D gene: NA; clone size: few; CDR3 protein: CSARDPTRVSPDNSPLHF; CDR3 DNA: TGCAGTGCTAGAGATCCAACCAGGGTATCTCCGGATAATTCACCCCTCCACTTT